This T cell receptor (beta chain) was obtained from a study of blood T cells in healthy people across ages. Study-wide findings and caveats: Higher diversity, along with more naive CD4+ cells, distinguished long-lived donors from aged donors. Per million T cells, TCR beta diversity dropped about linearly as age rose.

In its sample, this clonotype was seen once. Antigen: not known. An end of the junction does not agree with germline; a read error may underlie this. Then a second PCR, running about 6 to 12 cycles, was carried out with a sample-barcoded 5' primer and a J-beta primer mix. TCRdb processed the 5' RACE reads anew with MiXCR; each CDR3 protein has one entry. Of 580,000 or so distinct CDR3 sequences listed, 40% to 55% are singletons. Researchers collected about 9.1 milliliters of peripheral blood from every single donor. Samples had at least 6 million PBMCs isolated from them. The source material was blood. The TCR originated in a man at least 80 years old in good health.

The CDR3 DNA follows: TGCGCCGGCAGCCCCGGGACAGCATACAATGAGCAGTACTTC. It encodes CAGSPGTAYNEQYF. The gene calls are TRBV4-1 and TRBJ2-1; 7 bases fit TRBD1. The J call could be wrong; TRBJ2-7 is a better fit for the DNA end. CDR1 MGHRA and CDR2 YSYEKL come from the germline V gene. This CDR3 has 14 residues.